The 22 T cell receptor beta chains below all came from one sample that was sequenced in a study of blood T cells in healthy people across ages. A second PCR, run for about 7 to 11 cycles, used a sample-barcoded 5' primer plus a J-beta primer mix. From the 5' RACE reads, TCRdb called clonotypes with MiXCR, one entry per CDR3 protein. The sample shows 1,300,000 or so distinct CDR3 sequences, 59% of them seen only once. The sequenced sample consisted of blood. Receptors were obtained from a man younger than 35 in good health.

The chain joins TRBV29-1 to TRBJ2-1, with D perhaps TRBD1 (5 bases). The germline gives CDR1 SQVTM, CDR2 ANQGSEA. The CDR3 sequence is 16 residues long. V dropped 4 bases and J dropped 6 bases, with 22 bases sitting between them. The CDR3, as DNA: TGCAGCGTTGTATCCAGTGGGGCGATAAGCCGCAATGAGCAGTTCTTC. Its protein is CSVVSSGAISRNEQFF.

This chain uses TRBV6-2 or TRBV6-3 with TRBJ2-1; 11 bases map to TRBD2. The J call may not be correct, given that the DNA end is closer to TRBJ2-7. The CDR3 extends over 18 amino acids. Germline CDR1 reads MNHEY; CDR2 reads SVGEGT. The CDR3 DNA sequence: TGTGCCAGCAGTTACGCCTACCCCGGGACTAGCGGACCTTACGAGCAGTACTTC. Its translation: CASSYAYPGTSGPYEQYF.

This clonotype was seen more than once but under ten times. The rearrangement uses TRBV2 and TRBJ2-4, with D perhaps matching TRBD2 (5 bases). This CDR3 is 16 amino acids long. The V end was cut by 7 bases, the J end by 0 bases, with 16 bases between. Germline assignment: CDR1 SNHLY and CDR2 FYNNEI. CDR3 loop: CASILERELAKNIQYF. DNA of the CDR3: TGTGCCAGCATTTTAGAGAGGGAACTAGCCAAAAACATTCAGTACTTC.

The chain uses TRBV15 and TRBJ2-1; 11 nucleotides agree with TRBD2. This CDR3 has 15 residues. Germline CDR1 LNHNV, CDR2 YYDKDF (reference sequence). Germline trimming cut 6 bases from V and 7 bases from J; bases unmatched to any gene: 8. CDR3 residues: CATSWTSGFGNEQFF. The CDR3 DNA is TGTGCCACCAGTTGGACTAGCGGGTTTGGAAATGAGCAGTTCTTC.

With respect to this clonotype: A junction boundary mismatches the germline segment, possibly from a read error. This chain uses TRBV27 with TRBJ2-5, with 8 bases aligning to TRBD1. Germline V gives CDR1 MNHEY, CDR2 SMNVEV (reference sequence). This CDR3 contains 17 residues. CDR3 bases: TGTGACAGCAGCGGCGACAGGGGCGCTAGCCTTAAAGAGACCCAGTACTTC. Translation gives CDSSGDRGASLKETQYF.

The rearrangement links TRBV5-1 to TRBJ2-6; maybe TRBD1 (6 bases). The CDR3 spans 18 residues. V was cut by 0 bases and J by 0 bases, with 13 bases left in between. Germline CDR1 reads SGHRS; CDR2 reads YFSETQ. CDR3 protein: CASSLVGQSDSGANVLTF. CDR3 DNA sequence: TGCGCCAGCAGCTTGGTTGGACAGAGTGACTCTGGGGCCAACGTCCTGACTTTC.

The V call is TRBV4-2, the J call TRBJ1-2, with 9 nucleotides matching TRBD1. CDR3 length equals 14 residues. Germline assignment: CDR1 LGHNA and CDR2 YNFKEQ. Germline trimming cut 7 bases from V and 2 bases from J; bases unmatched to any gene: 5. DNA for the CDR3: TGTGCCAGCACCCCGACAGGGGGGAACTATGGCTACACCTTC. Encoded protein: CASTPTGGNYGYTF.

The chain uses TRBV24-1 and TRBJ2-5, with D possibly matching TRBD2 (6 bases). In germline, CDR1 is KGHDR, CDR2 SFDVKD. The ends were cut back, 6 bases at V and 4 bases at J, with 11 bases in the middle. There are 13 residues in the CDR3. CDR3 protein: CATSPDSGETQYF. Written as DNA, the CDR3 is TGTGCCACCAGTCCGGATAGCGGAGAGACCCAGTACTTC.

The V gene is TRBV28, the J gene TRBJ1-5, with D possibly TRBD1 on 6 matching bases. Germline V gene sequence: CDR1 MDHEN, CDR2 SYDVKM. The CDR3 is 17 residues long. Trimming stripped 8 bases from V and 1 base from J, with 21 bases between. Here the CDR3 DNA reads TGTGCCAGCCGATACCGGGACACTGCCTTGAGCAATCAGCCCCAGCATTTT. Protein sequence: CASRYRDTALSNQPQHF.

This chain uses TRBV15 with TRBJ1-1; maybe TRBD1 (6 bases). CDR3 length: 18 amino acids. CDR1 is LNHNV and CDR2 is YYDKDF in the germline V gene (reference sequence). With 6 bases removed from V and 0 bases from J, the gap between germline ends came to 23 bases. This CDR3 reads CATRSHGTPNMMNTEAFF. CDR3 coding DNA: TGTGCCACCAGGTCCCACGGGACACCCAATATGATGAACACTGAAGCTTTCTTT.

There are a few counts of this clonotype. The rearrangement links TRBV5-1 to TRBJ2-1; D possibly corresponds to TRBD1 (6 bases). CDR3 size: 15 residues. Trimming pared 1 base from V and 9 bases from J, leaving 17 bases between. The germline V gene encodes CDR1 SGHRS and CDR2 YFSETQ. In DNA form, the CDR3 reads TGCGCCAGCAGCTTGAATTTTCAGGGGCAGGGTGAGCAGTTCTTC. Protein: CASSLNFQGQGEQFF. The complete variable domain, with remaining parts taken from reference TRBV5-1 and TRBJ2-1, reads KAGVTQTPRYLIKTRGQQVTLSCSPISGHRSVSWYQQTPGQGLQFLFEYFSETQRNKGNFPGRFSGRQFSNSRSEMNVSTLELGDSALYLCASSLNFQGQGEQFFGPGTRLTVL.

V usage is TRBV4-1 and J usage is TRBJ1-2; no clear D. CDR3 size: 14 residues. The V gene lost 4 bases and the J gene lost 3 bases, with 12 bases spanning the gap. Germline CDR1 is MGHRA and CDR2 is YSYEKL. CDR3 sequence (DNA): TGCGCCAGCAGCCCACTGACCGTAGACTATGGCTACACCTTC. It specifies CASSPLTVDYGYTF.

This rearrangement joins TRBV11-2 to TRBJ2-7; 7 positions agree with TRBD1. The CDR3 has 13 amino acids. Germline assignment: CDR1 SGHAT and CDR2 FQNNGV. With V trimmed by 7 bases and J by 2 bases, 5 bases remained unmatched. The CDR3 DNA sequence: TGTGCCAGCACCCAGAGGGGGCCCTACGAGCAGTACTTC. The encoded protein is CASTQRGPYEQYF. Filled out from reference TRBV11-2 and TRBJ2-7, the complete variable domain reads EAGVAQSPRYKIIEKRQSVAFWCNPISGHATLYWYQQILGQGPKLLIQFQNNGVVDDSQLPKDRFSAERLKGVDSTLKIQPAKLEDSAVYLCASTQRGPYEQYFGPGTRLTVT.

The genes are TRBV29-1 and TRBJ2-2; 8 bases are shared with TRBD1. The trim removed 1 base at V and 2 bases at J, leaving 3 bases unmatched. The germline V gene encodes CDR1 SQVTM and CDR2 ANQGSEA. This CDR3 contains 15 residues. CDR3: CSVEGTGTNTGELFF. In nucleotides, the CDR3 is TGCAGCGTTGAAGGGACAGGGACAAACACCGGGGAGCTGTTTTTT.

Points on this clonotype: Germline is not matched at one junction end, which may reflect a read error. CDR3 amino acids: CANSFRSLNTEAFF. The CDR3 DNA is TGTGCCAACAGCTTTCGCTCGCTGAACACTGAAGCTTTCTTT. The genes are TRBV11-2 and TRBJ1-1; D unresolved. Germline CDR1 is SGHAT and CDR2 is FQNNGV. The CDR3 spans 14 residues.

In its sample, this clonotype was seen once. The chain carries TRBV4-2 and TRBJ1-6, with D perhaps matching TRBD1 (6 bases). Trimming took off 4 bases at V and 7 bases at J, with 17 bases between the two ends. The CDR3 is 16 residues long. CDR1 and CDR2 from the germline V gene are LGHNA and YNFKEQ. The chain's CDR3 is CASSRALTGGNSPLHF. The DNA of the CDR3 is TGTGCCAGCAGCCGAGCCCTGACAGGAGGAAATTCACCCCTCCACTTT.

This clonotype was seen more than once but under ten times. The CDR3 is CASSYSATQYF. The CDR3 DNA follows: TGTGCCAGCAGTTACTCGGCGACCCAGTACTTC. This chain links TRBV6-5 with TRBJ2-5; no clear D gene. There are 11 residues in the CDR3. Germline V gene data show CDR1 as MNHEY and CDR2 as SVGAGI. V lost 0 bases, J lost 7 bases, and 3 bases lay in between.

V usage is TRBV3-1 and J usage is TRBJ1-1; D ambiguous. Per germline, CDR1 LGHDT and CDR2 YNNKEL (reference sequence). V lost 3 bases and J 6 bases, leaving 5 bases between the germline ends. The CDR3 contains 11 residues. CDR3: CASSQESEAFF. The DNA for the CDR3 is TGTGCCAGCAGCCAGGAGTCTGAAGCTTTCTTT.

This sequence joins TRBV4-1 and TRBJ2-7, with a weak D call TRBD1 (5 bases). CDR1 MGHRA and CDR2 YSYEKL come from the germline V gene. Trimming took 0 bases from V and 4 from J, leaving 19 bases between them. CDR3 length: 17 amino acids. The CDR3 here is CASSQDLNPGSIYEQYF. In DNA form, the CDR3 reads TGCGCCAGCAGCCAAGATTTGAATCCAGGGTCGATTTACGAGCAGTACTTC.

The chain's CDR3 is CASSQDFDSHYEQYF. DNA for the CDR3: TGCGCCAGCAGCCAAGATTTTGACAGTCACTACGAGCAGTACTTC. The rearrangement uses TRBV4-3 and TRBJ2-5; a weak D match, TRBD1 (5 bases). The DNA matches TRBJ2-7 better at its end, which makes the J call doubtful. The CDR3 runs 15 residues. Germline-derived CDR1 and CDR2 are LGHNA and YSLEER.

This chain links TRBV3-1 with TRBJ2-3; TRBD2 agrees at 9 bases. Unmatched junction bases numbered 10, after V lost 1 base and J lost 14 bases. Looked up from germline, CDR1 is LGHDT and CDR2 is YNNKEL (reference sequence). The CDR3 totals 14 residues. Here the CDR3 DNA reads TGTGCCAGCAGCCAAGCCGTCCTAGCGGGATTCTTGTATTTT. It specifies CASSQAVLAGFLYF.

In regard to this clonotype: At one end the junction does not follow the germline gene, possibly because of a read error. This chain uses TRBV29-1 with TRBJ2-7; D may be TRBD2 (6 bases). The CDR3 is made up of 14 amino acids. In germline, CDR1 is SQVTM, CDR2 ANQGSEA. The CDR3 nucleotides are TGCAGCGTGAGCGGCAGCGGGCCTTCCTGCGAGCAGTACTTC. Translation: CSVSGSGPSCEQYF.